Shown below are 25 T cell receptor beta chains from a single sample sequenced in a study of brain T cells in children with intractable seizures. Generated by immunoSEQ multiplex PCR, the TCRdb table keeps only in-frame clones and is missing some. The top ten clones hold 5.5% to 6% of a sample with about 340,000 clones, nearly 95% of them seen once. Sample time point: blood from clinic visit 5 months post-surgery; TSC patient then seizure free. This specimen consisted of peripheral blood, obtained about 5 months after surgery. The receptors were gathered from a boy younger than two with tuberous sclerosis and intractable seizures.

This chain uses TRBV5-1 with TRBJ2-1; D could derive from TRBD1 or TRBD2 (6 bases each). CDR1 and CDR2 (germline): SGHRS, YFSETQ. This CDR3 has 17 amino acids. The V and J ends lost 3 bases and 12 bases respectively, with 28 bases between them. CDR3 amino acids: CASSYTSGTQGTGRQFF. DNA for the CDR3: TGCGCCAGCAGCTACACCTCCGGGACCCAGGGGACTGGGAGGCAGTTCTTC.

The chain joins TRBV2 to TRBJ1-6; a weak D match, TRBD1 (5 bases). Per germline, CDR1 SNHLY and CDR2 FYNNEI. The CDR3 is made up of 15 amino acids. The V end was cut by 4 bases, the J end by 6 bases, with 13 bases between. The CDR3 bases are TGTGCCAGCAGTGGTATTGGGACGGGTAATTCACCCCTCCACTTT. This gives the protein CASSGIGTGNSPLHF.

This chain joins TRBV9 and TRBJ2-2, with TRBD2 matching over 13 bases. V lost 0 bases, J lost 7 bases, and 6 bases stayed unmatched. Per germline, CDR1 SGDLS and CDR2 YYNGEE. The CDR3 consists of 17 residues. The CDR3 reads CASSVDGLAGVVGELFF. CDR3 coding DNA: TGTGCCAGCAGCGTAGACGGACTAGCGGGGGTGGTCGGGGAGCTGTTTTTT. Using reference TRBV9 and TRBJ2-2 for the parts outside the CDR3, the full variable domain is DSGVTQTPKHLITATGQRVTLRCSPRSGDLSVYWYQQSLDQGLQFLIQYYNGEERAKGNILERFSAQQFPDLHSELNLSSLELGDSALYFCASSVDGLAGVVGELFFGEGSRLTVL.

The chain combines TRBV5-1 with TRBJ1-2; possibly TRBD1 for D (5 bases). Trimming cost V 0 bases and J 3 bases, with 15 bases left between them. Germline-derived CDR1 and CDR2 are SGHRS and YFSETQ. The length of the CDR3 is 16 residues. The CDR3 DNA follows: TGCGCCAGCAGCTTGGATCTTTTCAAAGGGGACTATGGCTACACCTTC. As protein: CASSLDLFKGDYGYTF.

This clone was seen a single time. This chain connects TRBV5-6 to TRBJ2-7; tentative D call: TRBD1 (6 bases). The CDR3 extends over 13 amino acids. Germline loops: CDR1 SGHDT, CDR2 YYEEEE. V was pared by 0 bases and J by 4 bases, with 8 bases between. CDR3 sequence reads: CASSLAGTYEQYF. In nucleotides, the CDR3 is TGTGCCAGCAGCTTGGCCGGGACATACGAGCAGTACTTC.

This rearrangement joins TRBV25-1 to TRBJ2-3; 13 bases fit TRBD2. V was clipped by 6 bases and J by 3 bases; unmatched bases: 9. The V gene's germline CDR1 is MGHDK and CDR2 SYGVNS. The CDR3 totals 17 residues. Here the CDR3 DNA reads TGTGCCAGCAGGACTAGCGGGGGGCCATTCCGTACAGATACGCAGTATTTT. Translation: CASRTSGGPFRTDTQYF. Full variable domain (rest looked up from reference TRBV25-1 and TRBJ2-3): EADIYQTPRYLVIGTGKKITLECSQTMGHDKMYWYQQDPGMELHLIHYSYGVNSTEKGDLSSESTVSRIRTEHFPLTLESARPSHTSQYLCASRTSGGPFRTDTQYFGPGTRLTVL.

The chain has TRBV4-2 and TRBJ2-6; D gene ambiguous. CDR3 size: 15 residues. V was trimmed by 0 bases and J by 6 bases, leaving 9 bases between them. Germline assignment: CDR1 LGHNA and CDR2 YNFKEQ. The chain's CDR3 is CASSQEFLEANVLTF. For the CDR3, the DNA is TGTGCCAGCAGCCAAGAGTTCCTGGAGGCCAACGTCCTGACTTTC.

The rearrangement links TRBV5-6 to TRBJ2-7; D ambiguous. This CDR3 contains 16 residues. V was shortened by 1 base and J by 2 bases, with 16 bases between the two germline ends. CDR1 SGHDT and CDR2 YYEEEE come from the germline V gene. The CDR3 sequence: CASSLLSSRGPYEQYF. In nucleotides, the CDR3 is TGTGCCAGCAGCTTGCTTAGTTCTAGAGGTCCCTACGAGCAGTACTTC.

The V and J genes are TRBV18 and TRBJ2-7; 8 bases are shared with TRBD2. Trimming removed 3 bases from V and 0 bases from J; junction bases left unmatched: 7. CDR3 length equals 16 residues. From germline, CDR1 is KGHSH and CDR2 LQKENI. The CDR3 sequence: CASSPPGGGSSYEQYF. The CDR3 bases are TGTGCCAGCTCACCGCCCGGCGGGGGGAGCTCCTACGAGCAGTACTTC.

The CDR3 DNA follows: TGTGCCAGCAGCCCCGGAAGTAGCGGAGTCTACAATGAGCAGTTCTTC. Translated, it gives CASSPGSSGVYNEQFF. V is TRBV9 and J is TRBJ2-1, with D possibly matching TRBD2 (6 bases). CDR1 is SGDLS, CDR2 YYNGEE, per germline. Trimming took 4 bases from V and 3 from J, leaving 17 bases between them. The CDR3 runs 16 residues.

This sequence joins TRBV6-5 and TRBJ1-1; D call uncertain. With 2 bases removed from V and 6 bases from J, the gap between germline ends came to 4 bases. Germline V gene data show CDR1 as MNHEY and CDR2 as SVGAGI. The CDR3 extends over 11 amino acids. The CDR3 spells CASSYESEAFF. DNA of the CDR3: TGTGCCAGCAGTTACGAATCTGAAGCTTTCTTT.

This chain connects TRBV5-6 to TRBJ2-2; either TRBD1 or TRBD2 may supply D (6 bases each). This CDR3 spans 15 amino acids. V was cut by 7 bases and J by 0 bases, with 13 bases left in between. Germline values: CDR1 SGHDT, CDR2 YYEEEE. The CDR3 is CASSVGGANTGELFF. For the CDR3, the DNA is TGTGCCAGCTCCGTCGGGGGCGCGAACACCGGGGAGCTGTTTTTT.

J is TRBJ2-3 and V is TRBV30; D might be TRBD1 or TRBD2, each matching 6 bases. The germline V gene encodes CDR1 GTSNPN and CDR2 SVGIG (reference sequence). V was shortened by 0 bases and J by 4 bases, with 14 bases between the two germline ends. The CDR3 is 15 residues long. The CDR3 sequence is CAWSVPPGAADTQYF. As DNA, the CDR3 is TGTGCCTGGAGTGTCCCCCCGGGGGCGGCAGATACGCAGTATTTT.

The chain couples TRBV7-8 to TRBJ2-1; 7 nucleotides match TRBD2. V shed 5 bases and J 4 bases; nucleotides not matched to a gene: 2. The germline gives CDR1 SGHVS, CDR2 FQNEAQ. The CDR3 is made up of 13 amino acids. The CDR3 sequence: CASSPAGYNEQFF. CDR3 nucleotide sequence: TGTGCCAGCAGCCCAGCGGGGTACAATGAGCAGTTCTTC.

This chain connects TRBV24-1 to TRBJ2-1; D gene ambiguous. V dropped 10 bases and J dropped 2 bases, with 14 bases sitting between them. This CDR3 has 14 amino acids. Germline V CDR1 and CDR2: KGHDR, SFDVKD. CDR3 in DNA: TGTGCCACAGGAAACCAGCCCCCCTACAATGAGCAGTTCTTC. Encoded protein: CATGNQPPYNEQFF.

The chain links TRBV5-1 to TRBJ1-4, with D perhaps matching TRBD1 (5 bases). The CDR3 is made up of 15 amino acids. V was trimmed by 4 bases and J by 5 bases, leaving 15 bases between them. From germline, CDR1 is SGHRS and CDR2 YFSETQ. For the CDR3, the DNA is TGCGCCAGCAGCGGGTTAGGGACGGTAAATGAAAAACTGTTTTTT. Encoded protein: CASSGLGTVNEKLFF.

This clone occurred a few times. The chain links TRBV11-3 to TRBJ1-1; 7 positions match TRBD1. The CDR3 spans 16 residues. The J segment lost 4 bases and the V segment lost 6 bases, leaving 14 bases of the junction unmatched. Germline V gene sequence: CDR1 SGHNT, CDR2 YENEEA. Written as DNA, the CDR3 is TGTGCCAGCAGTCTACCTCCTGACAGGGAGGGCACTGAAGCTTTCTTT. Translated, it gives CASSLPPDREGTEAFF.

This chain uses TRBV7-9 with TRBJ1-2; 9 positions match TRBD1. J gave up 0 bases and V 1 base, and 0 bases lay outside the gene matches. Germline V gives CDR1 SEHNR, CDR2 FQNEAQ (reference sequence). The CDR3 runs 15 residues. CDR3 region: CASSLGQGANYGYTF. The CDR3 DNA reads as TGTGCCAGCAGCTTAGGACAGGGGGCTAACTATGGCTACACCTTC. Supplemented by reference TRBV7-9 and TRBJ1-2, the full variable domain reads DTGVSQNPRHKITKRGQNVTFRCDPISEHNRLYWYRQTLGQGPEFLTYFQNEAQLEKSRLLSDRFSAERPKGSFSTLEIQRTEQGDSAMYLCASSLGQGANYGYTFGSGTRLTVV.

The V gene is TRBV2, the J gene TRBJ2-7; D possibly corresponds to TRBD2 (5 bases). Per germline, CDR1 SNHLY and CDR2 FYNNEI. The CDR3 contains 11 residues. V lost 10 bases and J 7 bases, leaving 14 bases between the germline ends. CDR3 DNA: TGTGCCACCGAAGAGGGAGTGGAGCAGTACTTC. Protein sequence: CATEEGVEQYF.

The V and J genes are TRBV9 and TRBJ2-1; 10 bases line up with TRBD2. With 0 bases clipped from V and 8 bases from J, the junction kept 5 bases outside the gene matches. The CDR3 covers 15 residues. CDR1 is SGDLS and CDR2 is YYNGEE in the germline V gene. CDR3 residues: CASSVAPGLAHEQFF. In DNA form, the CDR3 reads TGTGCCAGCAGCGTAGCTCCGGGACTAGCGCATGAGCAGTTCTTC.

This clone appeared once. This chain joins TRBV2 and TRBJ1-4; TRBD1 matches 8 bases. J was trimmed by 7 bases and V by 6 bases; bases with no gene match: 7. This CDR3 spans 14 amino acids. The germline V gene encodes CDR1 SNHLY and CDR2 FYNNEI. CDR3 residues: CASRSGTGIEKLFF. For the CDR3, the DNA is TGTGCCAGCAGGTCCGGGACAGGCATTGAAAAACTGTTTTTT.

The chain is built from TRBV19 and TRBJ1-4; tentative D call: TRBD1 (5 bases). Trimming shortened V by 5 bases and J by 0 bases, and 13 bases separated the two germline ends. This CDR3 spans 16 amino acids. In germline, CDR1 is LNHDA, CDR2 SQIVND (reference sequence). The chain's CDR3 is CASSPTATPTNEKLFF. DNA for the CDR3: TGTGCCAGTAGTCCGACAGCTACTCCAACTAATGAAAAACTGTTTTTT.

V usage is TRBV9 and J usage is TRBJ2-1; D may match TRBD1 or TRBD2 (5 bases each). The germline V gene encodes CDR1 SGDLS and CDR2 YYNGEE. Deletions cut 0 bases from V and 9 bases from J, with 10 bases between. CDR3 size: 13 residues. The DNA for the CDR3 is TGTGCCAGCAGCGTAGAGGGACGAGGTGAGCAGTTCTTC. It translates to CASSVEGRGEQFF.

V and J are TRBV9 and TRBJ1-1; D remains ambiguous. Germline-derived CDR1 and CDR2 are SGDLS and YYNGEE. The CDR3 runs 13 residues. V gave up 0 bases and J gave up 4 bases, with 7 bases separating them. CDR3 in amino acids: CASSVGGRTEAFF. The CDR3 DNA is TGTGCCAGCAGCGTAGGAGGGCGCACTGAAGCTTTCTTT.

The chain is built from TRBV7-6 and TRBJ1-6; D might be TRBD1 (6 bases). Germline loops: CDR1 SGHVS, CDR2 FNYEAQ. This CDR3 comprises 14 residues. V was trimmed by 5 bases and J by 7 bases, leaving 12 bases between them. As DNA, the CDR3 is TGTGCCAGCAGCACTGACAGGTTGAATTCACCCCTCCACTTT. It yields the protein CASSTDRLNSPLHF.